The entry below describes one TCR beta chain. The data stem from a study of T cell responses to AZD1222 COVID-19 vaccine. Assay used: immunoSEQ multiplex PCR; TCRdb lists only in-frame clones, some missing. The profile shows about 180,000 clones, around nine tenths of them singletons. Germline trimming cut 5 bases from V and 0 bases from J; bases unmatched to any gene: 9. CDR3 length: 17 amino acids. Looked up from germline, CDR1 is MNHNY and CDR2 is SVGAGI (reference sequence). The chain employs TRBV6-6 and TRBJ2-3, with TRBD1 matching over 9 bases. The sequence was collected from an adult who received the AZD1222 COVID-19 vaccine. The sequenced sample was peripheral blood, obtained 28 days after the second AZD1222 dose. The chain's CDR3 is CASSPSWDRASTDTQYF. As DNA, the CDR3 is TGTGCCAGCAGTCCCTCCTGGGACAGGGCTAGCACAGATACGCAGTATTTT.